A single sample gave rise to the 24 T cell receptor beta chains below, sequenced in a study of beta chain features in type 1 diabetes. Every isolated RNA sample was fully reverse transcribed, so sequencing captured expressed TCRB transcripts. TCRdb keeps only in-frame clones here, not all; method: immunoSEQ multiplex PCR. This table has roughly 400,000 clones, over 13% appearing once. What was sequenced was naive CD4+ T cells from blood. The receptors were sampled from a woman between 18 and 30 years old in good health.

This clone was seen a handful of times. At the DNA level, this CDR3 is encoded by other sequences in the same sample as well. The V call is TRBV9, the J call TRBJ1-1; D unclear. V dropped 1 base and J dropped 0 bases, with 7 bases sitting between them. CDR1 and CDR2 (germline): SGDLS, YYNGEE. This CDR3 comprises 14 residues. CDR3: CASSVQALNTEAFF. For the CDR3, the DNA is TGTGCCAGCAGCGTACAGGCTTTGAACACTGAAGCTTTCTTT.

The chain couples TRBV28 to TRBJ1-5; 10 bases match TRBD1. The length of the CDR3 is 14 residues. The V and J ends lost 8 bases and 5 bases, in that order; junction bases with no gene match: 6. CDR1 MDHEN and CDR2 SYDVKM come from the germline V gene. In DNA form, the CDR3 reads TGTGCCAGCTACGACAGGGGGCGTTATCAGCCCCAGCATTTT. Encoded protein: CASYDRGRYQPQHF.

This clone was observed a few times. This chain links TRBV2 with TRBJ1-2; D is ambiguous. Trimming left V 4 bases short and J 4 bases short, with 7 bases between. This CDR3 is built from 12 residues. Germline V lookup: CDR1 SNHLY, CDR2 FYNNEI. The CDR3 sequence is CASSVSRYGYTF. The DNA for the CDR3 is TGTGCCAGCAGTGTGAGCCGCTATGGCTACACCTTC.

The genes are TRBV11-2 and TRBJ2-1; 9 bases line up with TRBD2. The germline CDR1 and CDR2 sequences are SGHAT and FQNNGV. V shed 2 bases, J shed 7 bases, and the junction held 6 bases outside the gene matches. The CDR3 contains 15 residues. CDR3 nucleotides: TGTGCCAGCAGCTTACAAGCGGGAGGTCCTAATGAGCAGTTCTTC. The encoded protein is CASSLQAGGPNEQFF.

This chain links TRBV7-2 with TRBJ1-2; D is undetermined. Germline lookup yields CDR1 SGHTA and CDR2 FQGNSA. The CDR3 totals 13 residues. Deletions cut 1 base from V and 7 bases from J, with 10 bases between. The CDR3 region has the DNA TGTGCCAGCAGCTTAGACCGGAGGGCTGGCTACACCTTC. This gives the protein CASSLDRRAGYTF.

This clone showed up just a few times. For the CDR3, the DNA is TGCGCCAGCAGTGAGTCTTGGGCAGGGGGCTACACCTTC. It encodes CASSESWAGGYTF. V usage is TRBV10-2 and J usage is TRBJ1-2; D is perhaps TRBD1 (5 bases). The V gene lost 0 bases and the J gene lost 8 bases, with 10 bases spanning the gap. The CDR3 is 13 residues long. Germline lookup yields CDR1 WSHSY and CDR2 SAAADI.

This clone was observed a handful of times. The V gene is TRBV5-4, the J gene TRBJ1-2; 7 bases fit TRBD1. The CDR3 runs 14 residues. Germline V lookup: CDR1 SGHNT, CDR2 YYREEE (reference sequence). The ends lost 0 bases at V and 4 bases at J; junction bases unmatched: 3. CDR3 residues: CASSLATGFYGYTF. Written as DNA, the CDR3 is TGTGCCAGCAGCTTGGCGACAGGGTTCTATGGCTACACCTTC. The entire variable domain, with the rest obtained from reference TRBV5-4 and TRBJ1-2, is as follows: ETGVTQSPTHLIKTRGQQVTLRCSSQSGHNTVSWYQQALGQGPQFIFQYYREEENGRGNFPPRFSGLQFPNYSSELNVNALELDDSALYLCASSLATGFYGYTFGSGTRLTVV.

The chain links TRBV14 to TRBJ1-1; 8 nucleotides line up with TRBD1. Germline V lookup: CDR1 SGHDN, CDR2 FVKESK. The CDR3 is made up of 15 amino acids. V lost 4 bases to trimming and J lost 7 bases; unmatched junction nucleotides: 11. The CDR3 DNA reads TGTGCCAGCAGCCGAACCGGGACAGGACCTAATGAAGCTTTCTTT. Protein product: CASSRTGTGPNEAFF.

This clone showed up just a few times. V usage is TRBV5-6 and J usage is TRBJ2-1; D call uncertain. Looked up from germline, CDR1 is SGHDT and CDR2 is YYEEEE. The CDR3 spans 13 residues. The V end lost 0 bases, the J end lost 12 bases, and 13 bases lay between the germline ends. CDR3 sequence reads: CASSLGRVVLQFF. CDR3 in DNA: TGTGCCAGCAGCTTGGGACGGGTTGTTTTGCAGTTCTTC.

This clone was observed a handful of times. The V call is TRBV6-5, the J call TRBJ2-1; D is possibly TRBD2 (6 bases). CDR3 size: 15 residues. Per the germline V gene, CDR1 is MNHEY and CDR2 is SVGAGI. Trimming stripped 5 bases from V and 2 bases from J, with 13 bases between. CDR3 sequence: CASSISGSTYNEQFF. CDR3 DNA: TGTGCCAGCAGTATCTCCGGGAGTACCTACAATGAGCAGTTCTTC.

V gene TRBV28 combines with J gene TRBJ2-5; D remains ambiguous. Trimming stripped 6 bases from V and 5 bases from J, with 13 bases between. The CDR3 sequence is 13 residues long. Germline V gene data show CDR1 as MDHEN and CDR2 as SYDVKM. CDR3 sequence (DNA): TGTGCCAGCAGACCGAGTGGTCGGGAGACCCAGTACTTC. It specifies CASRPSGRETQYF. The full variable domain, rest sourced from reference TRBV28 and TRBJ2-5, is DVKVTQSSRYLVKRTGEKVFLECVQDMDHENMFWYRQDPGLGLRLIYFSYDVKMKEKGDIPEGYSVSREKKERFSLILESASTNQTSMYLCASRPSGRETQYFGPGTRLLVL.

The chain joins TRBV2 to TRBJ1-5; possible D gene TRBD1, 5 bases. Germline V CDR1 and CDR2: SNHLY, FYNNEI. The CDR3 consists of 14 residues. V dropped 3 bases and J dropped 6 bases, with 12 bases sitting between them. The CDR3 sequence: CASSDGEGSQPQHF. In DNA, the CDR3 is TGTGCCAGCAGTGATGGGGAGGGGAGTCAGCCCCAGCATTTT.

The chain carries TRBV9 and TRBJ2-3; 7 nucleotides match TRBD2. Germline V CDR1 and CDR2: SGDLS, YYNGEE. V shed 2 bases and J 1 base; nucleotides not matched to a gene: 10. This CDR3 is 17 amino acids long. The CDR3 loop is CASSVTHGAGGTDTQYF. The DNA for the CDR3 is TGTGCCAGCAGCGTGACCCACGGGGCGGGAGGCACAGATACGCAGTATTTT.

This sequence joins TRBV28 and TRBJ2-1; 7 nucleotides agree with TRBD2. This CDR3 region has 11 residues. After removal of 5 bases from V and 9 bases from J, the junction contained 1 base not matched to a gene. Germline lookup yields CDR1 MDHEN and CDR2 SYDVKM. CDR3 loop: CASSRGGEQFF. The CDR3 DNA reads TGTGCCAGCAGTCGCGGGGGTGAGCAGTTCTTC.

This clone has only a few counts. An end of the junction differs from the germline gene, which may be a read error. The J gene is TRBJ1-5, the V gene TRBV30, with no clear D. The CDR3 is 13 residues long. CDR1 and CDR2 from the germline V gene are GTSNPN and SVGIG (reference sequence). CDR3 amino acids: CAWSVGRKQPQHF. CDR3 DNA sequence: TGTGCCTGGAGTGTTGGGCGCAAACAGCCCCAGCATTTT.

The chain joins TRBV21-1 to TRBJ2-1; whether TRBD2, the table's D call, matches the DNA was not checked. TRBV21-1 is marked as a pseudogene. The CDR3 covers 17 residues. The CDR3: CASIKKPRRHPGDEQFF. The CDR3 coding sequence is TGTGCCAGCATTAAGAAACCGCGCAGGCACCCCGGGGATGAGCAGTTCTTC.

This chain uses TRBV27 with TRBJ2-3; 7 bases align to TRBD2. J gave up 2 bases and V 3 bases, and 5 bases lay outside the gene matches. The CDR3 is made up of 15 amino acids. Per the germline V gene, CDR1 is MNHEY and CDR2 is SMNVEV (reference sequence). The CDR3 region is CASSLGAGPTDTQYF. DNA for the CDR3: TGTGCCAGCAGTTTGGGAGCGGGACCCACAGATACGCAGTATTTT.

The rearrangement links TRBV29-1 to TRBJ2-7, with 12 nucleotides matching TRBD2. The CDR3 is 15 amino acids. The V gene end was trimmed by 2 bases and the J gene end by 5 bases; junction bases not matched to a gene: 7. CDR1 SQVTM and CDR2 ANQGSEA come from the germline V gene. The CDR3 DNA reads TGCAGCGTTGAAAGACCGGGACTAGCGGGTGACGAGCAGTACTTC. It specifies CSVERPGLAGDEQYF.

This chain joins TRBV7-9 and TRBJ2-4, with 7 bases that match TRBD2. After removal of 1 base from V and 6 bases from J, the junction contained 9 bases not matched to a gene. Germline V gene lookup returns CDR1 SEHNR and CDR2 FQNEAQ (reference sequence). The CDR3 totals 16 residues. CDR3 protein: CASSLVPAGLVNIQYF. In nucleotides, the CDR3 is TGTGCCAGCAGCTTAGTTCCAGCGGGATTGGTAAACATTCAGTACTTC.

This clone was seen just once. The chain is built from TRBV30 and TRBJ1-3; D gene uncertain. The CDR3 totals 15 residues. V was shortened by 0 bases and J by 0 bases, with 9 bases between the two germline ends. Germline values: CDR1 GTSNPN, CDR2 SVGIG (reference sequence). The CDR3 protein is CAWSVLGSSGNTIYF. CDR3 nucleotides: TGTGCCTGGAGTGTATTAGGGAGCTCTGGAAACACCATATATTTT.

This clone was seen more than once but under ten times. The V and J genes are TRBV7-9 and TRBJ2-1; 11 bases align to TRBD1. Per germline, CDR1 SEHNR and CDR2 FQNEAQ (reference sequence). With V trimmed by 5 bases and J by 9 bases, 12 bases remained unmatched. This CDR3 has 16 amino acids. The DNA of the CDR3 is TGTGCCAGCAGCCCCGGGACAGGGGGATCAACGATTGAGCAGTTCTTC. Residues: CASSPGTGGSTIEQFF.

This clone has more than one count but fewer than ten. J is TRBJ2-7 and V is TRBV5-5; TRBD1 matches at 10 bases. This CDR3 contains 15 residues. The V and J ends lost 4 bases and 3 bases, in that order; junction bases with no gene match: 7. The germline V gene encodes CDR1 SGHKS and CDR2 YYEKEE (reference sequence). CDR3 DNA sequence: TGTGCCAGCAGCAAGACGGGACAGGGGTTCTACGAGCAGTACTTC. Protein: CASSKTGQGFYEQYF. Filled out from reference TRBV5-5 and TRBJ2-7, the complete variable domain reads DAGVTQSPTHLIKTRGQQVTLRCSPISGHKSVSWYQQVLGQGPQFIFQYYEKEERGRGNFPDRFSARQFPNYSSELNVNALLLGDSALYLCASSKTGQGFYEQYFGPGTRLTVT.

This chain joins TRBV6-5 and TRBJ1-1; 7 bases align to TRBD1. Germline trimming cut 1 base from V and 0 bases from J; bases unmatched to any gene: 5. CDR3 length: 16 amino acids. In germline, CDR1 is MNHEY, CDR2 SVGAGI. CDR3 region: CASSYLTGTVNTEAFF. CDR3 in DNA: TGTGCCAGCAGTTACTTAACCGGGACAGTGAACACTGAAGCTTTCTTT.

This sequence joins TRBV4-2 and TRBJ2-2, with TRBD1 matching over 9 bases. The CDR3 contains 16 residues. Germline V gene data show CDR1 as LGHNA and CDR2 as YNFKEQ. Unmatched junction bases numbered 9, after V lost 3 bases and J lost 7 bases. CDR3 DNA sequence: TGTGCCAGCAGCCACCATATACAGGGGGCCGACGGGGAGCTGTTTTTT. Protein product: CASSHHIQGADGELFF.